The T cell receptor beta chain under discussion was sequenced for a study of blood T cell repertoires in COVID-19. Study-level information: The cDNA or gDNA used as material had been derived from T cells, B-cell-depleted T cells, or PBMCs.

Under the authors' procedure: From reference gene primer amplification, estimates of nucleated cell counts were derived. Assay used: immunoSEQ multiplex PCR; TCRdb lists only in-frame clones, some missing. The V and J calls and clone size come from that table; D and trimming were worked out from the DNA. The top ten clones hold 3.5% to 5% of a sample with fewer than 200,000 clones, about 93% of them seen once. Germline CDR1 and CDR2: SEHNR and FQNEAQ (reference sequence). The CDR3 is 13 amino acids. V was pared by 5 bases and J by 4 bases, with 5 bases of the junction left unmatched. The sequenced sample was peripheral blood. The chain uses TRBV7-9 and TRBJ2-7; 7 bases are a match to TRBD1. The sequence was collected from a woman aged 50 to 65 with acute or convalescent COVID-19. In DNA, the CDR3 is TGTGCCAGCAGCCTCCAACAGGGGTACGAGCAGTACTTC. Encoded protein: CASSLQQGYEQYF. The full variable domain, completed using reference TRBV7-9 and TRBJ2-7, is DTGVSQNPRHKITKRGQNVTFRCDPISEHNRLYWYRQTLGQGPEFLTYFQNEAQLEKSRLLSDRFSAERPKGSFSTLEIQRTEQGDSAMYLCASSLQQGYEQYFGPGTRLTVT.